This section outlines one TCR beta chain sequence together with its context. Its antigen remains unknown. Method: immunoSEQ multiplex PCR; TCRdb's copy keeps in-frame clones and lacks some. The profile shows roughly 890,000 clones, around 92% of them singletons. The data are from a study of shared clonotypes between healthy human individuals. Study outcomes and limitations: Among non-shared clonotypes, generation probabilities were lower than among those shared by all four donors. Estimated richness values were generally larger in naive subsets than in memory subsets.

Trimming pared 1 base from V and 4 bases from J, leaving 17 bases between. Germline CDR1 reads LNHNV; CDR2 reads YYDKDF (reference sequence). The CDR3 has 16 residues. Naivety among CD8 cells was defined by CD45RO negativity and positive CCR7 selection, thereby excluding terminally differentiated effector memory CD45RA+ cells. The sequencing sample was made of naive CD8+ T cells sorted from blood. The genes are TRBV15 and TRBJ2-7; TRBD1 might be the D (7 bases). The clonotype originates from a man aged 25-40 years in good health. CDR3 amino acids: CATSRGTGGAAYEQYF. The CDR3 coding sequence is TGTGCCACCAGCAGAGGGACAGGCGGGGCGGCATACGAGCAGTACTTC.